This T cell receptor (beta chain) was documented in a study of CD8+ T cells in alopecia areata. Whole-study results and caveats: Lesional scalp, especially alopecia totalis/universalis, showed higher clonality than normal scalp. Treatment with tofacitinib significantly lowered scalp clonality and reduced expanded CD8+ clones among the top 100. Many expanded lesional clones stayed in scalp and blood while on tofacitinib.

This clone was found a few times. What it binds is not known. This sample's treatment: oral pan-JAK inhibitor, 5-10 mg twice daily. As the sequencing template, cDNA was produced by extracting RNA and reverse transcribing it. TCRdb's copy holds only in-frame clones and misses some; the assay was immunoSEQ multiplex PCR. There are more than 150,000 clones in the sample; 40% to 55% occur only once, and roughly 9.1% lies in the top ten. Here the sequenced sample was CD8+ T cells sorted from blood, taken around week 54, from a patient treated with tofacitinib. The sequence derives from a human donor with alopecia areata.

The CDR3, as DNA: TGCAGCGCCGACACAGGGCAGGGTACTCCTGAAGCTTTCTTT. Residues: CSADTGQGTPEAFF. V gene TRBV29-1 combines with J gene TRBJ1-1; D perhaps matches TRBD1 (6 bases). Looked up from germline, CDR1 is SQVTM and CDR2 is ANQGSEA. CDR3 length: 14 amino acids. V lost 7 bases, J lost 6 bases, and 21 bases lay in between.